This is a list of T cell receptor beta chains from one sample in a study of PD-L1 blockade in urothelial cancer. Measured with immunoSEQ multiplex PCR; TCRdb has only the in-frame clones, and not every one. The sample includes tens of thousands of clones, less than 90% of them seen just once. The sample here was PBMCs, taken around atezolizumab (anti-PD-L1) treatment. These receptors were collected from a man aged 60 to 69 with urothelial cancer. The CDR3 runs from the conserved cysteine through the conserved F or W. Each record gives: D gene, clone size, J gene, V gene, CDR3 length, CDR3 protein, CDR3 DNA. The D gene is left open where the match is weak. Part of the rows lack a size; the others show once, few, many or a class for expanded clones.

>.|.|TRBJ1-2|TRBV28|13
CATQFEGDRGYTF
TGTGCCACCCAGTTTGAGGGGGATCGTGGCTACACCTTC
>.|.|TRBJ1-2|TRBV5-1|14
CASSLESGVYGYTF
TGCGCCAGCAGCTTAGAGTCAGGGGTCTATGGCTACACCTTC
>.|.|TRBJ1-3|TRBV27|15
CASSSMIRPGNTIYF
TGTGCCAGCAGTTCCATGATCCGTCCCGGGAACACCATATATTTT
>TRBD2|.|TRBJ2-2|TRBV9|16
CASSVGLAGDTGELFF
TGTGCCAGCAGCGTCGGACTAGCGGGAGACACCGGGGAGCTGTTTTTT
>.|.|TRBJ2-2|TRBV19|13
CASMVRNTGELFF
TGTGCCAGTATGGTGAGGAACACCGGGGAGCTGTTTTTT
>TRBD1|.|TRBJ1-6|TRBV27|15
CASFSSGGGGSPLHF
TGTGCCAGCTTTTCCTCAGGGGGCGGCGGTTCACCCCTCCACTTT
>.|.|TRBJ1-1|TRBV7-2|14
CASSLQQQNTEAFF
TGTGCCAGCAGCTTACAACAGCAAAACACTGAAGCTTTCTTT
>.|.|TRBJ1-2|TRBV5-5|14
CASSFDRSTYGYTF
TGTGCCAGCAGCTTTGACAGGTCTACCTATGGCTACACCTTC
>.|.|TRBJ2-7|TRBV5-1|14
CASSSPGRGDEQYF
TGCGCCAGCAGCTCGCCGGGCAGGGGGGACGAGCAGTACTTC
>TRBD1|.|TRBJ1-4|TRBV18|15
CASSPSGQGPEKLFF
TGTGCCAGCTCACCGTCGGGACAGGGGCCTGAAAAACTGTTTTTT
>.|.|TRBJ2-3|TRBV7-9|15
CASSAPGASTDTQYF
TGTGCCAGCAGCGCCCCGGGAGCTAGCACAGATACGCAGTATTTT
>TRBD2|.|TRBJ2-7|TRBV13|17
CASSRLAGGPSSYEQYF
TGTGCCAGCAGCCGACTAGCGGGAGGCCCGAGCTCCTACGAGCAGTACTTC
>TRBD1|once|TRBJ2-2|TRBV9|16
CASSVGTGKGAGELFF
TGTGCCAGCAGCGTAGGGACAGGGAAAGGGGCCGGGGAGCTGTTTTTT
>TRBD1|.|TRBJ1-6|TRBV4-3|15
CASSHPDRGQSPLHF
TGCGCCAGCAGCCATCCAGACAGGGGGCAATCACCCCTCCACTTT
>TRBD2|.|TRBJ2-3|TRBV7-8|16
CASSLTSGVPTDTQYF
TGTGCCAGCAGCTTAACTAGCGGGGTCCCCACAGATACGCAGTATTTT
>.|.|TRBJ2-2|TRBV5-1|17
CASSLAGGYVDTGELFF
TGCGCCAGCAGCTTGGCAGGGGGGTACGTTGACACCGGGGAGCTGTTTTTT
>TRBD1|once|TRBJ1-2|TRBV5-1|13
CASSATGVLGYTF
TGCGCCAGCAGCGCTACAGGGGTGCTTGGCTACACCTTC
>TRBD1|.|TRBJ2-1|TRBV19|15
CASSKDRVSYNEQFF
TGTGCCAGTAGTAAGGACAGGGTAAGCTACAATGAGCAGTTCTTC
>.|few|TRBJ1-2|TRBV27|14
CASSSVRTNYGYTF
TGTGCCAGCAGTTCTGTCAGGACTAACTATGGCTACACCTTC
>.|.|TRBJ2-2|TRBV5-4|16
CASSPPGRGRTGELFF
TGTGCCAGCAGCCCCCCCGGGCGCGGGCGAACCGGGGAGCTGTTTTTT
>TRBD2|.|TRBJ2-3|TRBV28|16
CASSKMGLVSTDTQYF
TGTGCCAGCAGCAAAATGGGACTAGTAAGCACAGATACGCAGTATTTT
>.|.|TRBJ2-2|TRBV4-1|16
CASSQVWTANTGELFF
TGCGCCAGCAGCCAAGTTTGGACAGCGAACACCGGGGAGCTGTTTTTT
>.|.|TRBJ1-5|TRBV19|16
CASTRERQRNNQPQHF
TGTGCCAGTACCCGCGAGCGGCAGAGAAACAATCAGCCCCAGCATTTT
>.|.|TRBJ2-2|TRBV6-4|15
CASSAIGDLTGELFF
TGTGCCAGCAGCGCCATCGGGGATCTCACCGGGGAGCTGTTTTTT
>TRBD2|.|TRBJ2-7|TRBV5-1|18
CASSPGTSGFRGGYEQYF
TGCGCCAGCAGCCCCGGGACTAGCGGTTTCCGAGGGGGCTACGAGCAGTACTTC
>TRBD1|.|TRBJ2-7|TRBV5-4|13
CASSQGASYEQYF
TGTGCCAGCAGCCAGGGGGCCTCCTACGAGCAGTACTTC
>.|.|TRBJ1-5|TRBV6-5|13
CASSGRGNQPQHF
TGTGCCAGCAGTGGCAGGGGCAATCAGCCCCAGCATTTT
>TRBD2|.|TRBJ2-7|TRBV4-1|15
CASSQGLAGTYEQYF
TGCGCCAGCAGCCAAGGGCTAGCGGGAACCTACGAGCAGTACTTC
>.|.|TRBJ2-2|TRBV27|13
CASSFSIVGELFF
TGTGCCAGCAGTTTTTCAATAGTCGGGGAGCTGTTTTTT
>TRBD2|.|TRBJ2-5|TRBV6-1|15
CASSHLGLGQETQYF
TGTGCCAGCAGCCACCTCGGACTAGGTCAAGAGACCCAGTACTTC
>.|.|TRBJ2-4|TRBV30|14
CAWSVRTGRDIQYF
TGTGCCTGGAGTGTCCGGACAGGGAGGGACATTCAGTACTTC
>TRBD1|.|TRBJ2-1|TRBV4-1|14
CASSRGQADDEQFF
TGCGCCAGCAGCCGGGGACAGGCGGATGATGAGCAGTTCTTC
>.|.|TRBJ1-5|TRBV6-1|14
CASTQASFSQPQHF
TGTGCCAGCACCCAGGCGAGTTTTTCTCAGCCCCAGCATTTT
>.|.|TRBJ2-7|TRBV21-1|15
CASSNRLAVFYEQYF
TGTGCCAGCAGCAACCGACTAGCGGTTTTCTACGAGCAGTACTTC
>TRBD1|.|TRBJ1-1|TRBV7-2|13
CASSQTMTGAAFF
TGTGCCAGCAGCCAAACTATGACAGGGGCAGCTTTCTTT
>TRBD2|many|TRBJ2-4|TRBV19|18
CASSPRGEWRPGKNIQYF
TGTGCCAGTAGTCCCCGGGGGGAGTGGCGTCCGGGCAAAAACATTCAGTACTTC
>.|.|TRBJ2-3|TRBV7-6|17
CASSLELWTASTDTQYF
TGTGCCAGCAGCTTAGAATTGTGGACAGCTAGCACAGATACGCAGTATTTT
>TRBD2|.|TRBJ2-1|TRBV5-1|15
CASSFSGLANDEQFF
TGCGCCAGCAGCTTCTCGGGACTAGCAAACGATGAGCAGTTCTTC
>TRBD2|.|TRBJ2-4|TRBV30|19
CAWSVLMKRGDEAKNIQYF
TGTGCCTGGAGTGTACTGATGAAGCGGGGGGACGAAGCCAAAAACATTCAGTACTTC
>.|few|TRBJ1-2|TRBV7-2|12
CASSPRNYGYTF
TGTGCCAGCAGCCCCCGGAACTATGGCTACACCTTC
>TRBD2|.|TRBJ2-1|TRBV7-2|16
CASSLGLAGGPDEQFF
TGTGCCAGCAGCTTAGGACTAGCGGGGGGGCCGGATGAGCAGTTCTTC
>.|.|TRBJ1-2|TRBV5-6|13
CASSLAQGYGYTF
TGTGCCAGCAGCTTGGCACAGGGCTATGGCTACACCTTC
>.|once|TRBJ1-1|TRBV4-2|15
CASSQDMYMNTEAFF
TGTGCCAGCAGCCAAGATATGTATATGAACACTGAAGCTTTCTTT
>.|.|TRBJ1-5|TRBV4-2|14
CASSQRDDGSPQHF
TGTGCCAGCAGCCAACGGGATGACGGATCGCCCCAGCATTTT
>.|.|TRBJ1-1|TRBV7-8|13
CASSFGGNTEAFF
TGTGCCAGCAGCTTCGGGGGAAACACTGAAGCTTTCTTT
>.|.|TRBJ2-2|TRBV5-1|14
CATKKGTNTGELFF
TGCGCCACCAAAAAGGGGACAAACACCGGGGAGCTGTTTTTT
>TRBD2|.|TRBJ2-1|TRBV5-1|15
CASSLKNGGAYEQFF
TGCGCCAGCAGCTTGAAGAACGGGGGGGCCTATGAGCAGTTCTTC
>TRBD2|.|TRBJ2-7|TRBV6-1|15
CASSTGLAGPYEQYF
TGTGCCAGCAGCACTGGACTAGCGGGTCCTTACGAGCAGTACTTC
>TRBD2|.|TRBJ2-1|TRBV27|14
CASSFSGNYNEQFF
TGTGCCAGCAGTTTTAGCGGGAATTACAATGAGCAGTTCTTC
>TRBD1|.|TRBJ2-1|TRBV5-1|14
CASSLRGGLNEQFF
TGCGCCAGCAGCTTGCGAGGGGGCCTCAATGAGCAGTTCTTC
>TRBD2|.|TRBJ2-3|TRBV7-9|14
CASSTRGGTDTQYF
TGTGCCAGCAGCACCCGGGGAGGGACAGATACGCAGTATTTT
>.|.|TRBJ1-2|TRBV27|13
CASSLTVDYGYTF
TGTGCCAGCAGTTTGACTGTGGACTATGGCTACACCTTC
>.|.|TRBJ1-5|TRBV6-1|14
CASSEATRVQPQHF
TGTGCCAGCAGTGAAGCGACGAGGGTCCAGCCCCAGCATTTT
>.|.|TRBJ1-3|TRBV9|15
CASSVEKSSGNTIYF
TGTGCCAGCAGCGTAGAGAAGAGCTCTGGAAACACCATATATTTT
>TRBD1|.|TRBJ2-7|TRBV5-1|15
CASSLEGQGTYEQYF
TGCGCCAGCAGCTTGGAGGGACAGGGTACTTACGAGCAGTACTTC